One and the same sample provided the 2 T cell receptor beta chains below, sequenced in a study of T cells in Graves' hyperthyroidism and ophthalmopathy (dated by TCRdb to the late 2010s). Library prep was done by multiplex PCR. Sequencer: Illumina HiSeq 2000. Amplification of TCR beta CDR3 regions was carried out from RNA transcripts. For the first round of RT-PCR on the TCR CDR3, the HTBI primer set was used together with the Qiagen OneStep RT-PCR kit. The public reads were quality trimmed at Q25 with fastp and then assembled into clones with MiXCR by TCRdb, keeping productive beta chains. Entries are consolidated by CDR3 protein sequence, retaining the most common genes and DNA. The sample has approximately 870,000 distinct CDR3 sequences on record, over 35% of them singletons. The ten largest clonotypes hold approximately 8.7% of the sample. Sequenced material: blood. The origin of the receptors is a man aged 18 to 30 with Graves' hyperthyroidism.

In this sample, this clonotype turned up many times. The junction and the germline gene differ at one end; a read error may be behind it. The chain is built from TRBV12-3 or TRBV12-4 and TRBJ2-5; TRBD1 aligns across 10 bases. The CDR3 is made up of 13 amino acids. The CDR3 bases are TGCGCCAGCAGCCCGACAGGGGGCGAGACCCAGTACTTC. Its protein product is CASSPTGGETQYF.

This clonotype was counted at least ten times. The chain joins TRBV12-3 or TRBV12-4 to TRBJ1-4, with D unresolved. V was cut by 1 base and J by 13 bases, with 7 bases left in between. The CDR3 loop spans 11 amino acids. The DNA for the CDR3 is TGTGCCAGCAGTTTAGGAGGGCTACTGTTTTTT. Its translation is CASSLGGLLFF.